This T cell receptor (beta chain) stems from a study of OX40 agonist ivuxolimab in advanced cancers. With autoimmune disease history or systemic immunosuppression, patients were excluded. Blood was sampled at baseline, cycle 4 day 1, and cycle 7 day 1. The sample holds a few counts of this clone. CDR1 is SGHRS, CDR2 YFSETQ, per germline. V trimming: 3 bases; J trimming: 2 bases; junction bases outside the gene matches: 1. The CDR3 sequence is 15 residues long. Assay used: immunoSEQ multiplex PCR; TCRdb lists only in-frame clones, some missing. The repertoire consists of some 57,000 clones, with roughly 85% occurring once and the leading ten covering around 4%.

This TCR came from an adult with an advanced solid tumor such as melanoma, head and neck, liver or kidney cancer. Sequencing was performed on CD4+ or CD8+ T cells sorted from blood, taken in a trial of the OX40 agonist ivuxolimab. The chain uses TRBV5-1 and TRBJ2-5, with 13 nucleotides matching TRBD2. The CDR3 bases are TGCGCCAGCAGCTGGGGACTAGCGGGGCAAGAGACCCAGTACTTC. Amino acid sequence: CASSWGLAGQETQYF.